The 31 T cell receptor beta chains reported below all come from one sample, sequenced in a study of cytomegalovirus exposure and HLA in healthy donors. With 60 Vbeta and 13 Jbeta primers, the PCR was carried out. This table comes from immunoSEQ multiplex PCR, and its TCRdb copy is limited to in-frame clones, with some not included. This table holds under 250,000 clones, around 85% found once. Sequencing used PBMCs. The receptor source for this set is a woman aged 45-65 years in good health and CMV-seronegative.

V gene TRBV28 combines with J gene TRBJ2-7; a weak D match, TRBD2 (5 bases). V gave up 6 bases and J gave up 0 bases, with 15 bases separating them. From germline, CDR1 is MDHEN and CDR2 SYDVKM. The CDR3 length is 15 residues. The CDR3 sequence: CASSLRGRSSYEQYF. The CDR3 DNA is TGTGCCAGCAGCCTCCGAGGGAGAAGCTCCTACGAGCAGTACTTC.

V is TRBV30 and J is TRBJ2-7; TRBD1 is a possible D gene (6 bases). The CDR3 covers 16 residues. The germline V and J ends were trimmed by 3 bases and 4 bases, with 22 bases remaining between them. Germline V gives CDR1 GTSNPN, CDR2 SVGIG (reference sequence). In nucleotides, the CDR3 is TGTGCCTGGAGAAGTGAGGGAAGGGGGAGTTTATACGAGCAGTACTTC. This translates into CAWRSEGRGSLYEQYF.

This clone has a handful of counts. The J gene is TRBJ1-2, the V gene TRBV5-6, with TRBD1 matching 7 bases. The CDR3 extends over 15 amino acids. Trimming removed 3 bases from V and 4 bases from J; junction bases left unmatched: 9. In germline, CDR1 is SGHDT, CDR2 YYEEEE. CDR3 DNA sequence: TGTGCCAGCAGCTCGCCGGGACAGAGACTCTATGGCTACACCTTC. Its protein product is CASSSPGQRLYGYTF.

The chain combines TRBV27 with TRBJ2-3; D is possibly TRBD2 (6 bases). The CDR3 is made up of 13 amino acids. CDR1 and CDR2 from the germline V gene are MNHEY and SMNVEV (reference sequence). The V end was cut by 6 bases, the J end by 6 bases, with 13 bases between. CDR3 amino acids: CASRRPGGDTQYF. Here the CDR3 DNA reads TGTGCCAGCAGGCGGCCCGGAGGGGATACGCAGTATTTT.

This chain joins TRBV30 and TRBJ2-7, with TRBD2 identical over 12 bases. The CDR3 runs 14 residues. The germline V gene has CDR1 GTSNPN and CDR2 SVGIG (reference sequence). Trimming at V came to 4 bases and at J to 2 bases, leaving 3 bases not matched to a gene. CDR3 sequence reads: CAWNRLAGAYEQYF. Written as DNA, the CDR3 is TGTGCCTGGAACAGACTAGCGGGAGCCTACGAGCAGTACTTC.

This clone was picked up one time. This rearrangement joins TRBV2 to TRBJ1-2, with TRBD1 identical over 8 bases. The germline CDR1 and CDR2 sequences are SNHLY and FYNNEI. Unmatched junction bases numbered 7, after V lost 6 bases and J lost 4 bases. The CDR3 runs to 14 residues. DNA for the CDR3: TGTGCCAGCAGATCCCAGGGGGCGTCCTATGGCTACACCTTC. This encodes CASRSQGASYGYTF. Using reference TRBV2 and TRBJ1-2 for the parts outside the CDR3, the full variable domain is EPEVTQTPSHQVTQMGQEVILRCVPISNHLYFYWYRQILGQKVEFLVSFYNNEISEKSEIFDDQFSVERPDGSNFTLKIRSTKLEDSAMYFCASRSQGASYGYTFGSGTRLTVV.

V usage is TRBV4-3 and J usage is TRBJ2-3; possibly TRBD2 for D (5 bases). Trimming took off 0 bases at V and 7 bases at J, with 14 bases between the two ends. CDR3 length equals 15 residues. Germline V lookup: CDR1 LGHNA, CDR2 YSLEER. The CDR3 bases are TGCGCCAGCAGCCAAGAGAGAGGGAGAGGGAATACGCAGTATTTT. This codes for CASSQERGRGNTQYF.

This clone has a single count. The CDR3 DNA is TGTGCCAGCAGTGAAGCCCACGGGACAGGGAGTATCAGGGAGACCCAGTACTTC. Protein sequence: CASSEAHGTGSIRETQYF. The genes are TRBV6-1 and TRBJ2-5; 9 bases are shared with TRBD1. V was pared by 0 bases and J by 5 bases, with 13 bases of the junction left unmatched. CDR3 length: 18 residues. Per germline, CDR1 MNHNS and CDR2 SASEGT.

The DNA for the CDR3 is TGTGCCAGTAGTGCCCGGACAGGGGGACGGGAGACCCAGTACTTC. It yields the protein CASSARTGGRETQYF. The chain has TRBV19 and TRBJ2-5, with 10 bases lining up with TRBD1. Germline assignment: CDR1 LNHDA and CDR2 SQIVND (reference sequence). This CDR3 has 15 residues. The J segment lost 5 bases and the V segment lost 5 bases, leaving 8 bases of the junction unmatched.

CDR3: CASSFIAGGDTQYF. The CDR3 DNA is TGTGCCAGCAGTTTTATAGCGGGAGGGGATACGCAGTATTTT. The V and J genes are TRBV27 and TRBJ2-3; 11 nucleotides agree with TRBD2. Germline V gene sequence: CDR1 MNHEY, CDR2 SMNVEV (reference sequence). With 3 bases clipped from V and 6 bases from J, the junction kept 2 bases outside the gene matches. This CDR3 contains 14 residues.

Here the CDR3 reads CASSTPGQGFYSNQPQHF. CDR3 sequence (DNA): TGTGCCAGTAGTACTCCGGGACAGGGATTTTATAGCAATCAGCCCCAGCATTTT. The V gene is TRBV19, the J gene TRBJ1-5; 9 bases line up with TRBD1. This CDR3 region has 18 residues. The J segment lost 0 bases and the V segment lost 4 bases, leaving 10 bases of the junction unmatched. Germline CDR1 is LNHDA and CDR2 is SQIVND (reference sequence).

This clone came up once. The genes are TRBV7-3 and TRBJ2-3; the match to TRBD2 covers 11 bases. Germline CDR1 and CDR2: SGHTA and FQGTGA. V shed 5 bases, J shed 5 bases, and the junction held 12 bases outside the gene matches. The CDR3 runs 17 residues. The CDR3 DNA is TGTGCCAGCAGCCCCAGACTAGCGGGATTGCTGGGAGATACGCAGTATTTT. This codes for CASSPRLAGLLGDTQYF.

This clone was recorded only once. This chain joins TRBV27 and TRBJ2-7; 8 nucleotides match TRBD2. Germline V lookup: CDR1 MNHEY, CDR2 SMNVEV (reference sequence). The CDR3 is 14 amino acids. V shed 2 bases and J 4 bases; nucleotides not matched to a gene: 4. CDR3 region: CASSLEGLGYEQYF. In DNA, the CDR3 is TGTGCCAGCAGTTTAGAGGGACTAGGATACGAGCAGTACTTC.

The chain joins TRBV29-1 to TRBJ2-5; 12 nucleotides align to TRBD1. The CDR3 sequence is 16 residues long. Germline lookup yields CDR1 SQVTM and CDR2 ANQGSEA. The junction had 12 bases not matched to a gene; V was cut back by 5 bases and J by 5 bases. This CDR3 reads CSVPTGTGGAGETQYF. The CDR3 DNA is TGCAGCGTTCCTACCGGGACAGGGGGCGCCGGGGAGACCCAGTACTTC.

The CDR3 sequence is CASSSRRGGSVTGELFF. The CDR3 DNA sequence: TGTGCCAGCAGTTCCCGTCGGGGAGGGTCGGTCACCGGGGAGCTGTTTTTT. The chain carries TRBV28 and TRBJ2-2; 7 bases align to TRBD2. V trimming: 4 bases; J trimming: 4 bases; junction bases outside the gene matches: 12. The CDR3 consists of 17 residues. Germline CDR1 is MDHEN and CDR2 is SYDVKM.

J is TRBJ2-7 and V is TRBV28, with 9 positions matching TRBD1. This CDR3 is built from 13 residues. The V gene end was trimmed by 3 bases and the J gene end by 5 bases; junction bases not matched to a gene: 2. CDR1 and CDR2 (germline): MDHEN, SYDVKM. The CDR3 here is CASSFGQGHEQYF. The CDR3, as DNA: TGTGCCAGCAGTTTCGGACAGGGGCACGAGCAGTACTTC.

This sequence joins TRBV9 and TRBJ1-3; D not certain. The CDR3 extends over 16 amino acids. Germline CDR1 is SGDLS and CDR2 is YYNGEE. The V gene lost 0 bases and the J gene lost 7 bases, with 17 bases spanning the gap. Here the CDR3 DNA reads TGTGCCAGCAGCGTAGAACTTAAGAAGCTCGGGAACACCATATATTTT. This encodes CASSVELKKLGNTIYF.

This clone was detected only once. The chain uses TRBV7-3 and TRBJ2-2; tentative D call: TRBD2 (6 bases). V lost 0 bases and J 6 bases, leaving 8 bases between the germline ends. The CDR3 spans 14 residues. Germline V lookup: CDR1 SGHTA, CDR2 FQGTGA. The DNA for the CDR3 is TGTGCCAGCAGCTTAACGAGGGAGGCCGGGGAGCTGTTTTTT. Translating gives CASSLTREAGELFF.

The V gene is TRBV19, the J gene TRBJ1-1; 7 bases map to TRBD1. The J segment lost 5 bases and the V segment lost 6 bases, leaving 9 bases of the junction unmatched. This CDR3 region has 14 residues. CDR1 is LNHDA and CDR2 is SQIVND in the germline V gene (reference sequence). The CDR3 nucleotides read TGTGCCAGTAGGGGACAGCGGAAGGTAACTGAAGCTTTCTTT. Protein: CASRGQRKVTEAFF.

The rearrangement joins TRBV18 to TRBJ2-1; 8 positions agree with TRBD1. Germline lookup yields CDR1 KGHSH and CDR2 LQKENI. Trimming took 2 bases from V and 5 from J; bases not matched to a gene: 8. The CDR3 spans 16 residues. As DNA, the CDR3 is TGTGCCAGCTCACCATTAGGGGCAGGGGGCAACAATGAGCAGTTCTTC. Translating gives CASSPLGAGGNNEQFF.

The V gene is TRBV15, the J gene TRBJ2-1, with TRBD2 matching 7 bases. Germline-derived CDR1 and CDR2 are LNHNV and YYDKDF (reference sequence). Germline trimming cut 0 bases from V and 4 bases from J; bases unmatched to any gene: 9. The CDR3 is 17 amino acids. The CDR3 nucleotides read TGTGCCACCAGCAGAGAAGCAGGAGCGGGAAAGTACAATGAGCAGTTCTTC. It is translated as CATSREAGAGKYNEQFF.

The gene calls are TRBV28 and TRBJ1-2, with D unclear. Per the germline V gene, CDR1 is MDHEN and CDR2 is SYDVKM. The CDR3 has 15 amino acids. Trimming removed 5 bases from V and 4 bases from J, with 17 bases in between. CDR3 DNA sequence: TGTGCCAGCAGTCCCACACTCGGCGGCGGCTATGGCTACACCTTC. Its translation: CASSPTLGGGYGYTF.

This clone showed up just a few times. V usage is TRBV10-3 and J usage is TRBJ2-7; TRBD2 matches 8 bases. The V gene end was trimmed by 11 bases and the J gene end by 3 bases; junction bases not matched to a gene: 3. The CDR3 loop spans 11 amino acids. Germline V lookup: CDR1 ENHRY, CDR2 SYGVKD. CDR3 loop: CASGGGYEQYF. The DNA of the CDR3 is TGTGCCTCGGGGGGGGGCTACGAGCAGTACTTC.

A few counts support this clone. The chain combines TRBV10-1 with TRBJ2-7; perhaps TRBD2 as D (5 bases). V dropped 5 bases and J dropped 3 bases, with 17 bases sitting between them. The length of the CDR3 is 15 residues. From germline, CDR1 is WNHNN and CDR2 SYGVQD (reference sequence). The CDR3 loop is CASSTRAGGYYEQYF. The CDR3 nucleotides read TGCGCCAGCAGTACTAGGGCGGGCGGCTACTACGAGCAGTACTTC.

V is TRBV7-6 and J is TRBJ2-2; perhaps TRBD1 as D (5 bases). Trimming left V 1 base short and J 0 bases short, with 9 bases between. This CDR3 has 16 amino acids. Germline V gene sequence: CDR1 SGHVS, CDR2 FNYEAQ. CDR3 sequence reads: CASSLEGQANTGELFF. The CDR3 coding sequence is TGTGCCAGCAGCTTAGAGGGGCAGGCGAACACCGGGGAGCTGTTTTTT. The full variable domain, completed using reference TRBV7-6 and TRBJ2-2, is GAGVSQSPRYKVTKRGQDVALRCDPISGHVSLYWYRQALGQGPEFLTYFNYEAQQDKSGLPNDRFSAERPEGSISTLTIQRTEQRDSAMYRCASSLEGQANTGELFFGEGSRLTVL.

This clone occurred once. The V call is TRBV30, the J call TRBJ2-2; D is possibly TRBD1 (6 bases). The CDR3 extends over 17 amino acids. Between the trimmed V and J ends, which lost 0 bases and 2 bases, there was a span of 16 bases. In germline, CDR1 is GTSNPN, CDR2 SVGIG (reference sequence). The CDR3: CAWSVTSWTANTGELFF. In DNA form, the CDR3 reads TGTGCCTGGAGTGTAACGTCTTGGACAGCTAACACCGGGGAGCTGTTTTTT. The full variable domain, its missing parts supplied by reference TRBV30 and TRBJ2-2, is SQTIHQWPATLVQPVGSPLSLECTVEGTSNPNLYWYRQAAGRGLQLLFYSVGIGQISSEVPQNLSASRPQDRQFILSSKKLLLSDSGFYLCAWSVTSWTANTGELFFGEGSRLTVL.

This clone has just one count. The V and J genes are TRBV6-5 and TRBJ2-6, with 7 bases that match TRBD1. V was pared by 5 bases and J by 4 bases, with 5 bases of the junction left unmatched. Germline V gene lookup returns CDR1 MNHEY and CDR2 SVGAGI. This CDR3 spans 15 amino acids. DNA of the CDR3: TGTGCCAGCAGTATCGACAGGGCGGGGGCCAACGTCCTGACTTTC. Protein sequence: CASSIDRAGANVLTF.

This clone was picked up one time. The chain recombines TRBV14 with TRBJ1-1; tentatively, D is TRBD1 (5 bases). Looked up from germline, CDR1 is SGHDN and CDR2 is FVKESK. Trimming took off 7 bases at V and 7 bases at J, with 16 bases between the two ends. This CDR3 comprises 13 residues. Here the CDR3 reads CASNRHGRGEAFF. As DNA, the CDR3 is TGTGCCAGCAACCGTCACGGTAGGGGTGAAGCTTTCTTT.

As to this clone: Other DNA sequences in the same sample also yield this CDR3. This chain joins TRBV7-2 and TRBJ2-1; no definite D call. Germline assignment: CDR1 SGHTA and CDR2 FQGNSA. The CDR3 sequence is 15 residues long. V lost 3 bases and J lost 0, with 9 bases in between. CDR3 region: CASSFSGGSYNEQFF. The CDR3 DNA reads TGTGCCAGCAGCTTCAGTGGTGGCTCCTACAATGAGCAGTTCTTC.

The CDR3 sequence is CASKERSSTEAFF. The CDR3 nucleotides read TGTGCCAGTAAAGAAAGATCGAGCACTGAAGCTTTCTTT. The chain recombines TRBV19 with TRBJ1-1, with D unresolved. With 7 bases removed from V and 4 bases from J, the gap between germline ends came to 13 bases. Germline lookup yields CDR1 LNHDA and CDR2 SQIVND (reference sequence). This CDR3 has 13 amino acids.

The rearrangement links TRBV5-1 to TRBJ1-1, with D possibly TRBD1 on 5 matching bases. V gave up 4 bases and J gave up 0 bases, with 10 bases separating them. CDR3 length equals 14 residues. CDR1 and CDR2 (germline): SGHRS, YFSETQ. CDR3 region: CASSPDSMNTEAFF. In nucleotides, the CDR3 is TGCGCCAGCAGCCCCGACAGCATGAACACTGAAGCTTTCTTT.